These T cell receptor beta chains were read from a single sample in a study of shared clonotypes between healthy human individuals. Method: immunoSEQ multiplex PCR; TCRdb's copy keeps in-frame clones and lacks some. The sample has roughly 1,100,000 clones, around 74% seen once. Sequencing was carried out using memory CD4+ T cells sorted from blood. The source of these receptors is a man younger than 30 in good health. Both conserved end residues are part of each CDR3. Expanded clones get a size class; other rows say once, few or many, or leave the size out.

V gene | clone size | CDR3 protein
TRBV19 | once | CASTRDRASPYEQYF
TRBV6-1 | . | CASQPSQGIGGYTF
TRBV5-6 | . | CASSQTPNTEAFF
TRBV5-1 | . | CASSLSSGSSGTGELFF
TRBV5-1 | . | CASSLGAGEYNEQFF
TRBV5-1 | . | CASSGWNSHNEQFF
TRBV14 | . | CASSRNIQDREKLFF
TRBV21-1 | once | CASSNKPKYWGNQPQHF
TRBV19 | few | CASLRWVEAFF
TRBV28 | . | CARDRGRPGTGELFF
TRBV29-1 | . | CSVGHGQAGYTF
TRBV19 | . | CASSIALHSNQPQHF
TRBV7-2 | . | CASSLLRGQGTNEKLFF
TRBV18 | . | CASSPTGQPTYGYTF
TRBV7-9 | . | CATTGTSSYEQYF
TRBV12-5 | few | CASGPPGLAGFTGELFF
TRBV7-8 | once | CASNRGYEQYF
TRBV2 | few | CASSTDRTWSPLHF
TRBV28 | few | CAVPAGKGGGDQPQHF
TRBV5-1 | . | CASSPGGVGQPQHF
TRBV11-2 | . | CASSLDVSRQNIQYF
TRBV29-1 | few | CSGGEMQETQYF
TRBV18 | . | CASSPDRSSYEQYF
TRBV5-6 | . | CASSLGARSTYTEAFF
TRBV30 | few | CAWSVRPGQTYEQYF
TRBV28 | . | CASSSRGVPQNYGYTF
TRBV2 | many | CASSVGVANYGYTF
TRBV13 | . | CASSLALINEQFF
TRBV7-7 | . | CASSSLTGELFF
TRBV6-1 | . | CATIAGDATNEKLFF
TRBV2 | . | CARGLTGGTEAFF
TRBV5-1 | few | CASSLEGSYEQYF
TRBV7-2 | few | CASSLKGGVEAFF
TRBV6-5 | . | CASSPGTGRSQYF
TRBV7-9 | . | CASSLVGLEKLFF
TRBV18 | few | CASSPVTGDTGELFF
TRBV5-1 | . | CASSADTGAGNTIYF
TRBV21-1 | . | CARPGQGLRNTEAFF
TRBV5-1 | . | CASSYSQGGVSYNSPLHF
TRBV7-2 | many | CASSLREGYEQYF
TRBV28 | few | CASRTGTGGSNYGYTF
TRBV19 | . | CASSIVQGVAGELFF
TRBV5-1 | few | CASSLDGYPQPQHF
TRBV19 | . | CASSLMDRAGTEAFF
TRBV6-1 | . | CASSELPGTEQYF